In its sample, the clone carrying this T cell receptor (beta chain) was seen many times. Its antigen is not known. General observations from the study: Whole repertoires were not studied in the larger cohort, only one V-J beta rearrangement. Greatest tumor Treg TCR overlap was with tumor naive CD4+ cells.

V was trimmed by 1 base and J by 4 bases, leaving 16 bases between them. The CDR3 runs to 16 residues. The germline V gene encodes CDR1 MGHRA and CDR2 YSYEKL. CD4+CD45RO+CD25- cells were isolated as memory CD4+ T cells. After constant-region reverse-primer amplification, full-length variable regions underwent semi-nested PCR with Nested Universal Primer A. TCRdb itself ran the 5' RACE reads through MiXCR, one entry per CDR3 protein. The table shows approximately 5,300 distinct CDR3 sequences, with under 35% occurring only once. The receptor was isolated from a female donor with breast cancer. The chain recombines TRBV4-1 with TRBJ2-5; D possibly matches TRBD1 or TRBD2 (5 bases each). Specimen: memory CD4+ T cells sorted from a lymph node. Documented subset: memory CD4+ T cells, CD4+CD45RO+CD25-. The CDR3: CASSQVTLRGRETQYF. The CDR3 coding sequence is TGCGCCAGCAGCCAAGTTACCTTAAGGGGACGAGAGACCCAGTACTTC.